The 22 T cell receptor beta chains given below trace back to one sample, sequenced in a study of T cells after yellow fever vaccination (dated 2019 in TCRdb). The sample's treatment or condition label is to be understood as: live attenuated yellow fever vaccine strain. The receptor library was made with 5' RACE. TCRdb names Illumina NovaSeq 6000 as the instrument used. TCRdb passed the public sequencing reads through fastp at Q25 and MiXCR, retaining productive beta sequences. CDR3 protein duplicates are merged, each entry listing the most common genes and DNA. Within this sample are some 97,000 distinct CDR3 sequences, with 4.5% to 6% of them counted one time only. Just over 40% of the sample goes to the ten largest clones. Specimen: CD8+ T cells sorted from PBMCs, collected 10 days after the yellow fever booster vaccination. The receptors were gathered from a man aged 18 to 35 who received the YFV17D yellow fever vaccine.

The rearrangement uses TRBV11-2 and TRBJ1-4, with a weak D call TRBD1 (5 bases). CDR3 length: 10 residues. Trimming stripped 8 bases from V and 12 bases from J, with 10 bases between. The germline CDR1 and CDR2 sequences are SGHAT and FQNNGV. The CDR3, as DNA: TGTGCCAGCGGGACTACGGAACTGTTTTTT. Amino acids: CASGTTELFF.

This clonotype was picked up many times. The V call is TRBV6-6, the J call TRBJ2-7; the match to TRBD1 covers 7 bases. V shed 5 bases and J 4 bases; nucleotides not matched to a gene: 14. Per the germline V gene, CDR1 is MNHNY and CDR2 is SVGAGI (reference sequence). The CDR3 sequence is 16 residues long. In DNA form, the CDR3 reads TGTGCCAGCAGTAGCGGACAGGCTCCAATTATGTACGAGCAGTACTTC. This sequence encodes CASSSGQAPIMYEQYF.

This clonotype was observed a handful of times. The J gene is TRBJ2-1, the V gene TRBV30; 9 bases fit TRBD2. The J segment lost 5 bases and the V segment lost 5 bases, leaving 10 bases of the junction unmatched. In germline, CDR1 is GTSNPN, CDR2 SVGIG (reference sequence). This CDR3 comprises 15 residues. In DNA, the CDR3 is TGTGCCTGGTCGATAGCCGGGACTAGCAACAATGAGCAGTTCTTC. Translating gives CAWSIAGTSNNEQFF.

The chain is built from TRBV5-1 and TRBJ1-5; a possible D gene is TRBD1 (5 bases). The CDR3 sequence is 14 residues long. CDR1 is SGHRS, CDR2 YFSETQ, per germline. V was cut by 0 bases and J by 7 bases, with 11 bases left in between. CDR3 sequence (DNA): TGCGCCAGCAGCTTGGATCAGGGAGGCCAGCCCCAGCATTTT. It translates to CASSLDQGGQPQHF.

The chain employs TRBV14 and TRBJ2-7; no firm D call. Between the trimmed V and J ends, which lost 5 bases and 2 bases, there was a span of 4 bases. Germline CDR1 and CDR2: SGHDN and FVKESK. This CDR3 comprises 11 residues. The DNA of the CDR3 is TGTGCCAGCAGCGGCCCCTACGAGCAGTACTTC. This codes for CASSGPYEQYF. The variable domain in full, completed from reference TRBV14 and TRBJ2-7, reads EAGVTQFPSHSVIEKGQTVTLRCDPISGHDNLYWYRRVMGKEIKFLLHFVKESKQDESGMPNNRFLAERTGGTYSTLKVQPAELEDSGVYFCASSGPYEQYFGPGTRLTVT.

This clonotype was recorded at least ten times. The chain has TRBV4-2 and TRBJ2-2; D call uncertain. The V and J ends lost 0 bases and 1 base respectively, with 3 bases between them. This CDR3 comprises 14 residues. CDR1 is LGHNA and CDR2 is YNFKEQ in the germline V gene. The CDR3, as DNA: TGTGCCAGCAGCCAAGATAGGAACACCGGGGAGCTGTTTTTT. Its translation: CASSQDRNTGELFF.

V gene TRBV4-2 combines with J gene TRBJ2-1, with D perhaps matching TRBD2 (7 bases). The CDR3 totals 16 residues. CDR1 is LGHNA, CDR2 YNFKEQ, per germline. Trimming left V 0 bases short and J 7 bases short, with 16 bases between. CDR3 coding DNA: TGTGCCAGCAGCCAAGAGGAAAGGGGGGGGGGGAATGAGCAGTTCTTC. It is translated as CASSQEERGGGNEQFF.

This clonotype was found many times. V usage is TRBV15 and J usage is TRBJ1-5; D possibly corresponds to TRBD1 (6 bases). CDR1 is LNHNV and CDR2 is YYDKDF in the germline V gene (reference sequence). With 2 bases removed from V and 1 base from J, the gap between germline ends came to 9 bases. The CDR3 has 15 residues. CDR3 amino acids: CATSRTGISNQPQHF. DNA for the CDR3: TGTGCCACCAGCAGAACAGGGATAAGCAATCAGCCCCAGCATTTT. The full variable domain, rest sourced from reference TRBV15 and TRBJ1-5, is DAMVIQNPRYQVTQFGKPVTLSCSQTLNHNVMYWYQQKSSQAPKLLFHYYDKDFNNEADTPDNFQSRRPNTSFCFLDIRSPGLGDTAMYLCATSRTGISNQPQHFGDGTRLSIL.

The V gene is TRBV5-1, the J gene TRBJ2-1; no clear D. V gave up 5 bases and J gave up 0 bases, with 15 bases separating them. The CDR3 length is 16 residues. The germline V gene encodes CDR1 SGHRS and CDR2 YFSETQ. Here the CDR3 DNA reads TGCGCCAGCAGTTACCTGAGTGTCAGCTCCTACAATGAGCAGTTCTTC. Translated: CASSYLSVSSYNEQFF.

This clonotype was counted many times. The chain carries TRBV11-2 and TRBJ2-7, with TRBD1 matching 7 bases. This CDR3 is built from 13 residues. V lost 4 bases and J lost 6; bases outside the gene matches: 6. Germline V lookup: CDR1 SGHAT, CDR2 FQNNGV. The CDR3 is CASSSSTGVEQYF. CDR3 DNA sequence: TGTGCCAGCAGCTCCTCAACAGGGGTCGAGCAGTACTTC.

This clonotype was seen only a few times. The V and J genes are TRBV29-1 and TRBJ2-1, with 9 bases identical to TRBD2. The V segment lost 5 bases and the J segment 9 bases; nucleotides outside the gene matches: 8. This CDR3 spans 13 amino acids. CDR1 and CDR2 from the germline V gene are SQVTM and ANQGSEA. The CDR3 region has the DNA TGCAGCGTTTGGCGGGGGGGCCTTCGTGAGCAGTTCTTC. Translated: CSVWRGGLREQFF.

The chain joins TRBV4-1 to TRBJ1-4; D might be TRBD1 (5 bases). The CDR3 totals 15 residues. Germline assignment: CDR1 MGHRA and CDR2 YSYEKL. V dropped 7 bases and J dropped 5 bases, with 17 bases sitting between them. CDR3 coding DNA: TGCGCCAGCACCACGGTGGGGGACGGGAATGAAAAACTGTTTTTT. Its protein product is CASTTVGDGNEKLFF.

The rearrangement joins TRBV11-1 to TRBJ2-7; D gene unclear. CDR3 size: 13 residues. In germline, CDR1 is SGHAT, CDR2 FQDESV (reference sequence). Trimming pared 2 bases from V and 2 bases from J, leaving 7 bases between. The CDR3 is CASSLLDPYEQYV. CDR3 nucleotides: TGTGCCAGCAGCTTACTAGACCCCTACGAGCAGTACGTC.

This clonotype was detected a few times. CDR3 amino acids: CASSHRDSQETQYF. The CDR3 nucleotides read TGCGCCAGCAGCCACCGGGACAGCCAAGAGACCCAGTACTTC. The chain combines TRBV4-1 with TRBJ2-5, with 7 bases lining up with TRBD1. Unmatched junction bases numbered 2, after V lost 3 bases and J lost 1 base. Germline V gene sequence: CDR1 MGHRA, CDR2 YSYEKL. The CDR3 contains 14 residues.

This clonotype was observed at least ten times. The rearrangement links TRBV29-1 to TRBJ2-7; 7 bases are shared with TRBD2. CDR1 is SQVTM, CDR2 ANQGSEA, per germline. The CDR3 sequence is 12 residues long. V lost 5 bases to trimming and J lost 7 bases; unmatched junction nucleotides: 8. The CDR3 DNA reads as TGCAGCGTTTTGGACCCCGGGGGGGAGCAGTACGTC. Translated: CSVLDPGGEQYV.

This clonotype turned up a few times. The chain joins TRBV27 to TRBJ2-2; D remains unclear. Germline lookup yields CDR1 MNHEY and CDR2 SMNVEV (reference sequence). The V gene lost 4 bases and the J gene lost 5 bases, with 14 bases spanning the gap. This CDR3 has 15 amino acids. CDR3 protein: CASSYRAAGTGELFF. The CDR3 nucleotides are TGTGCCAGCAGTTACCGGGCCGCCGGGACCGGGGAGCTGTTTTTT.

The rearrangement uses TRBV4-3 and TRBJ2-7, with 7 bases aligning to TRBD2. The length of the CDR3 is 15 residues. V was clipped by 4 bases and J by 4 bases; unmatched bases: 10. Germline V gene lookup returns CDR1 LGHNA and CDR2 YSLEER. This chain's CDR3 is CASSRGTGRGYEQYF. The CDR3, as DNA: TGCGCCAGCAGCCGAGGGACGGGGCGGGGGTACGAGCAGTACTTC.

This clonotype was found a few times. The genes are TRBV15 and TRBJ2-2; D is ambiguous. Germline CDR1 reads LNHNV; CDR2 reads YYDKDF (reference sequence). This CDR3 spans 14 amino acids. Trimming stripped 5 bases from V and 11 bases from J, with 18 bases between. The CDR3 loop is CATSGRGPGVELFF. The CDR3 DNA follows: TGTGCCACCAGCGGCAGAGGTCCGGGTGTTGAGCTGTTTTTT. Complete variable domain (other parts from reference TRBV15 and TRBJ2-2): DAMVIQNPRYQVTQFGKPVTLSCSQTLNHNVMYWYQQKSSQAPKLLFHYYDKDFNNEADTPDNFQSRRPNTSFCFLDIRSPGLGDTAMYLCATSGRGPGVELFFGEGSRLTVL.

The rearrangement uses TRBV7-6 and TRBJ2-5; TRBD2 agrees at 11 bases. V lost 6 bases to trimming and J lost 5 bases; unmatched junction nucleotides: 11. The CDR3 is made up of 16 amino acids. Germline V lookup: CDR1 SGHVS, CDR2 FNYEAQ. CDR3 sequence reads: CASSRLAGSQGETQYF. The CDR3 DNA is TGTGCCAGCAGTAGACTAGCGGGATCACAGGGGGAGACCCAGTACTTC.

The chain is built from TRBV29-1 and TRBJ2-1; 10 bases are a match to TRBD2. This CDR3 is 14 amino acids long. From germline, CDR1 is SQVTM and CDR2 ANQGSEA. Trimming took 4 bases from V and 7 from J; bases not matched to a gene: 7. The CDR3 here is CSVVPAGGLNEQFF. The CDR3, as DNA: TGCAGCGTTGTTCCAGCGGGGGGGCTTAATGAGCAGTTCTTC.

A few counts support this clonotype. The chain carries TRBV6-5 and TRBJ1-5; no firm D call. The CDR3 sequence is 14 residues long. Germline values: CDR1 MNHEY, CDR2 SVGAGI. Trimming shortened V by 2 bases and J by 11 bases, and 16 bases separated the two germline ends. The CDR3 DNA is TGTGCCAGCAGTTACAACATAAATCGGGAGACCCAGCATTTT. This codes for CASSYNINRETQHF.

The CDR3 region has the DNA TGTGCCAGCAGCTTTACAGGGGGCCCCGGCGGCTACACCTTC. Encoded protein: CASSFTGGPGGYTF. This chain links TRBV7-9 with TRBJ1-2, with 9 nucleotides matching TRBD1. The length of the CDR3 is 14 residues. From germline, CDR1 is SEHNR and CDR2 FQNEAQ (reference sequence). After removal of 3 bases from V and 8 bases from J, the junction contained 7 bases not matched to a gene.